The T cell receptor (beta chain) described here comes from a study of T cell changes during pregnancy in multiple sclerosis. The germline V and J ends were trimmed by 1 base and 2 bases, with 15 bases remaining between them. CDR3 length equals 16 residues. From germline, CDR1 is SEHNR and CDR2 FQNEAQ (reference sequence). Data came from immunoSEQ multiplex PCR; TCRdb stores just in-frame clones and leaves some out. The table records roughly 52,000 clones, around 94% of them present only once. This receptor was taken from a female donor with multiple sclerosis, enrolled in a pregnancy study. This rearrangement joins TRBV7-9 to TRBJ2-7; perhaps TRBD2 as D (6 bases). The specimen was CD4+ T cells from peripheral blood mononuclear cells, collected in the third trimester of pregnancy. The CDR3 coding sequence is TGTGCCAGCAGCTTAGGGTGGGACGGGGGAACCTACGAGCAGTACTTC. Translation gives CASSLGWDGGTYEQYF.